This TCR beta chain stems from a study of PD-L1 blockade in urothelial cancer. Study details: Patients initiated atezolizumab at some point between 2013 and 2015 at 1,200 mg intravenously every 3 weeks. Peripheral blood specimens exhibited a median yield of around 130,000 T cells.

Repertoires were generated with immunoSEQ multiplex PCR, while TCRdb's copy carries only in-frame clones and drops some. The sample gives about 37,000 clones, under 90% of which show up once; more than 15% is in the top ten. Sample time point: pretreatment peripheral blood. Germline loops: CDR1 SEHNR, CDR2 FQNEAQ (reference sequence). The CDR3 has 13 residues. Trimming left V 4 bases short and J 4 bases short, with 10 bases between. Sequencing used PBMCs, obtained around atezolizumab (anti-PD-L1) treatment. V and J are TRBV7-9 and TRBJ1-1; D uncertain. This receptor was taken from a man between 60 and 75 years old with urothelial cancer. CDR3 coding DNA: TGTGCCAGCAGCTCCGGAGACGCCACTGAAGCTTTCTTT. Residues: CASSSGDATEAFF.